Listed here are 29 T cell receptor beta chains from one sample, sequenced in a study of T cell repertoires in cytomegalovirus infection (dated by TCRdb to between 2018 and 2021). Sequencing relied on an Illumina HiSeq 1500. Through fastp at Q25 and MiXCR, TCRdb rebuilt clones from the public reads, retaining in-frame beta chains. Rows are unified per CDR3 protein, each entry keeping the most common DNA and genes. This sample has 310,000 or so distinct CDR3 sequences in its table, and roughly a sixth of those were observed once. The ten largest account for more than 10% of the sample. Sequenced sample: PBMCs. The receptors were sampled from a human donor in good health (CMV status not recorded). Some clones in this sample may be carry-over from other donors' samples.

The genes are TRBV7-2 and TRBJ2-2; D not resolved. Germline V gene sequence: CDR1 SGHTA, CDR2 FQGNSA. The CDR3 covers 15 residues. V was pared by 2 bases and J by 1 base, with 8 bases between. CDR3 in amino acids: CASSLTYWNTGELFF. The DNA of the CDR3 is TGTGCCAGCAGCTTAACTTACTGGAACACCGGGGAGCTGTTTTTT.

For this clonotype: A read error may be the cause here, since a much bigger clone is one base away. V and J are TRBV11-2 and TRBJ2-7; TRBD2 is a possible D gene (5 bases). This CDR3 has 18 amino acids. The V and J ends lost 2 bases and 0 bases respectively, with 20 bases between them. Germline V gene lookup returns CDR1 SGHAT and CDR2 FQNNGV. Written as DNA, the CDR3 is TGTGCCAGCAGCTTAAACTCTCTACTCGGGGAGAGCTCCTACGAGCAGTACTTC. It yields the protein CASSLNSLLGESSYEQYF.

This clonotype was seen ten or more times. V and J are TRBV28 and TRBJ2-1; unclear D gene. The CDR3 sequence is 16 residues long. The V gene's germline CDR1 is MDHEN and CDR2 SYDVKM. Trimming left V 6 bases short and J 0 bases short, with 15 bases between. This CDR3 is CASRSRPLSSYNEQFF. CDR3 nucleotide sequence: TGTGCCAGCAGAAGCAGACCCTTAAGCTCCTACAATGAGCAGTTCTTC.

The table lists this clonotype with a few counts. The gene calls are TRBV24-1 and TRBJ2-5; 8 nucleotides align to TRBD2. V shed 6 bases, J shed 4 bases, and the junction held 6 bases outside the gene matches. Germline V gives CDR1 KGHDR, CDR2 SFDVKD. This CDR3 has 14 amino acids. CDR3 coding DNA: TGTGCCACCAGTTCCGGGGGGGCAGGAGAGACCCAGTACTTC. It encodes CATSSGGAGETQYF.

The chain couples TRBV4-3 to TRBJ1-6; no definite D call. V was cut by 0 bases and J by 6 bases, with 12 bases left in between. Looked up from germline, CDR1 is LGHNA and CDR2 is YSLEER. The CDR3 length is 16 residues. Here the CDR3 reads CASSQDALGPNSPLHF. CDR3 DNA sequence: TGCGCCAGCAGCCAAGATGCGTTAGGCCCTAATTCACCCCTCCACTTT.

The chain carries TRBV12-3 or TRBV12-4 and TRBJ1-1; 7 bases agree with TRBD1. The CDR3 runs 15 residues. V shed 5 bases and J 5 bases; nucleotides not matched to a gene: 11. CDR3 sequence: CASSAGGTVGTEAFF. CDR3 in DNA: TGTGCCAGCAGTGCGGGAGGGACAGTGGGGACTGAAGCTTTCTTT.

This clonotype occurred many times. The CDR3 spells CASSPGSIYGYTF. DNA for the CDR3: TGTGCCAGCTCACCAGGGAGTATCTATGGCTACACCTTC. The chain recombines TRBV18 with TRBJ1-2; D ambiguous. Trimming shortened V by 2 bases and J by 4 bases, and 8 bases separated the two germline ends. The CDR3 consists of 13 residues. Germline values: CDR1 KGHSH, CDR2 LQKENI.

The V and J genes are TRBV12-3 or TRBV12-4 and TRBJ1-5; D is unresolved. This CDR3 comprises 11 residues. Trimming removed 8 bases from V and 1 base from J, with 3 bases in between. The CDR3 protein is CASASNQPQHF. CDR3 DNA sequence: TGTGCCAGCGCCAGCAATCAGCCCCAGCATTTT.

The sample holds a few counts of this clonotype. J is TRBJ2-5 and V is TRBV20-1; either TRBD1 or TRBD2 may fit D (6 bases each). The ends were cut back, 6 bases at V and 2 bases at J, with 19 bases in the middle. The CDR3 contains 15 residues. Germline CDR1 is DFQATT and CDR2 is SNEGSKA (reference sequence). In DNA form, the CDR3 reads TGCAGTGCCCCTAAGCCCGGGGGCTTACAAGAGACCCAGTACTTC. Translation: CSAPKPGGLQETQYF.

This clonotype showed up many times. The V gene is TRBV4-1, the J gene TRBJ1-1; 8 bases match TRBD1. Germline V CDR1 and CDR2: MGHRA, YSYEKL. CDR3 size: 15 residues. The ends lost 2 bases at V and 4 bases at J; junction bases unmatched: 6. Written as DNA, the CDR3 is TGCGCCAGCAGCCAAAGTCAGGGGGCGTTCACTGAAGCTTTCTTT. Translating it yields CASSQSQGAFTEAFF.

This clonotype was counted many times. V gene TRBV7-6 combines with J gene TRBJ2-2; TRBD1 agrees at 9 bases. With 5 bases clipped from V and 5 bases from J, the junction kept 3 bases outside the gene matches. This CDR3 contains 14 residues. Germline CDR1 SGHVS, CDR2 FNYEAQ. The CDR3, as DNA: TGTGCCAGCAGCCTAGGACAGGGGACCGGGGAGCTGTTTTTT. The encoded protein is CASSLGQGTGELFF.

This clonotype has ten or more counts. The chain recombines TRBV7-9 with TRBJ1-3; D not resolved. The CDR3 totals 15 residues. Trimming cost V 0 bases and J 4 bases, with 10 bases left between them. Germline CDR1 SEHNR, CDR2 FQNEAQ (reference sequence). CDR3 in amino acids: CASSLAPGRGNTIYF. CDR3 nucleotide sequence: TGTGCCAGCAGCTTAGCTCCTGGTCGCGGAAACACCATATATTTT.

The V and J genes are TRBV6-2 or TRBV6-3 and TRBJ2-6; maybe TRBD2 (5 bases). The CDR3 consists of 16 residues. Deletions cut 7 bases from V and 4 bases from J, with 17 bases between. Germline values: CDR1 MNHEY, CDR2 SVGEGT. CDR3 residues: CASMGVGSWGANVLTF. CDR3 coding DNA: TGTGCCAGCATGGGCGTAGGGAGTTGGGGGGCCAACGTCCTGACTTTC.

The chain is built from TRBV6-2 or TRBV6-3 and TRBJ2-2; D is unresolved. Germline CDR1 MNHEY, CDR2 SVGEGT. V was trimmed by 2 bases and J by 6 bases, leaving 7 bases between them. This CDR3 comprises 13 residues. The CDR3 nucleotides are TGTGCCAGCAGTTACCCCTGGTCCGGGGAGCTGTTTTTT. Amino acid sequence: CASSYPWSGELFF.

A few counts support this clonotype. V usage is TRBV20-1 and J usage is TRBJ1-6; D gene unclear. The CDR3 sequence is 16 residues long. V was pared by 0 bases and J by 1 base, with 10 bases between. Germline V gene sequence: CDR1 DFQATT, CDR2 SNEGSKA (reference sequence). This CDR3 reads CSARDGDWSYNSPLHF. CDR3 bases: TGCAGTGCTAGAGATGGTGACTGGTCCTATAATTCACCCCTCCACTTT.

This clonotype was seen many times. V usage is TRBV19 and J usage is TRBJ1-2, with D possibly matching TRBD1 (5 bases). In germline, CDR1 is LNHDA, CDR2 SQIVND (reference sequence). V was cut by 5 bases and J by 4 bases, with 17 bases left in between. The CDR3 spans 15 residues. CDR3 amino acids: CASSPNPGTPYGYTF. In DNA, the CDR3 is TGTGCCAGTAGTCCCAATCCCGGGACGCCCTATGGCTACACCTTC.

The chain recombines TRBV3-1 with TRBJ1-5; the D is unclear. From germline, CDR1 is LGHDT and CDR2 YNNKEL (reference sequence). Between the trimmed V and J ends, which lost 0 bases and 7 bases, there was a span of 7 bases. CDR3 length: 13 residues. In DNA form, the CDR3 reads TGTGCCAGCAGCCAAGACAATGGCCAGCCCCAGCATTTT. It yields the protein CASSQDNGQPQHF.

The chain couples TRBV6-1 to TRBJ2-2, with TRBD2 as a possible D gene (6 bases). The germline V gene encodes CDR1 MNHNS and CDR2 SASEGT. V lost 5 bases and J lost 2, with 9 bases in between. There are 14 residues in the CDR3. The CDR3 coding sequence is TGTGCCAGCAGTCGGGGGTTTAACACCGGGGAGCTGTTTTTT. Translated, it gives CASSRGFNTGELFF.

This clonotype has a count of ten or more. The chain joins TRBV12-3 or TRBV12-4 to TRBJ1-6; D unclear. Trimming took off 6 bases at V and 4 bases at J, with 7 bases between the two ends. The CDR3 extends over 13 amino acids. CDR3 bases: TGTGCCAGCAGCCGGGAATATAATTCACCCCTCCACTTT. Translation: CASSREYNSPLHF.

This clonotype occurred many times. The rearrangement joins TRBV11-3 to TRBJ2-3, with a weak D call TRBD2 (5 bases). Deletions cut 5 bases from V and 6 bases from J, with 12 bases between. The CDR3 consists of 13 residues. The germline V gene encodes CDR1 SGHNT and CDR2 YENEEA. As DNA, the CDR3 is TGTGCCAGCAGCAAGACGGCGGGTGATACGCAGTATTTT. Protein: CASSKTAGDTQYF.

This clonotype was recorded at least ten times. The rearrangement uses TRBV7-2 and TRBJ2-7; D may be TRBD1 or TRBD2 (5 bases each). Germline loops: CDR1 SGHTA, CDR2 FQGNSA. V shed 5 bases and J shed 4 bases, with 15 bases lying between them. CDR3 length: 14 residues. The CDR3 spells CASSPNGGEYEQYF. Written as DNA, the CDR3 is TGTGCCAGCAGCCCCAATGGGGGTGAGTACGAGCAGTACTTC.

For this clonotype: The junction departs from germline at one end; a sequencing error may be responsible. The chain has TRBV20-1 and TRBJ1-1; 7 nucleotides align to TRBD1. Germline lookup yields CDR1 DFQATT and CDR2 SNEGSKA (reference sequence). The CDR3 is 15 residues long. This CDR3 is CSATSLGQMKTEAFF. CDR3 coding DNA: TGCAGTGCTACGTCCTTGGGACAGATGAAGACTGAAGCTTTCTTT.

This rearrangement joins TRBV6-8 to TRBJ1-2, with 8 bases matching TRBD1. Germline-derived CDR1 and CDR2 are MNHGY and SAAAGT. The CDR3 runs to 16 residues. Germline trimming cut 2 bases from V and 3 bases from J; bases unmatched to any gene: 8. CDR3 DNA sequence: TGTGCCAGCAGTTACACACAGGGGGTAGTCGACTATGGCTACACCTTC. Its translation: CASSYTQGVVDYGYTF.

The chain combines TRBV12-3 or TRBV12-4 with TRBJ1-4; D is uncertain. The length of the CDR3 is 13 residues. V was shortened by 3 bases and J by 4 bases, with 6 bases between the two germline ends. In DNA form, the CDR3 reads TGTGCCAGCAGTTTTGGAGTTAATGAAAAACTGTTTTTT. Its translation: CASSFGVNEKLFF.

This clonotype was seen more than once but under ten times. The chain has TRBV20-1 and TRBJ2-7; possible D gene TRBD1, 5 bases. There are 14 residues in the CDR3. Per germline, CDR1 DFQATT and CDR2 SNEGSKA (reference sequence). Trimming stripped 1 base from V and 6 bases from J, with 16 bases between. The CDR3: CSARAADTWGEQYF. Here the CDR3 DNA reads TGCAGTGCTAGAGCGGCGGACACTTGGGGCGAGCAGTACTTC.

This chain links TRBV29-1 with TRBJ2-4; D is possibly TRBD2 (7 bases). Germline V gives CDR1 SQVTM, CDR2 ANQGSEA. Trimming stripped 1 base from V and 6 bases from J, with 10 bases between. The CDR3 is 13 amino acids. The CDR3 nucleotides are TGCAGCGTTGAAGGCGGGGGCCTAAACATTCAGTACTTC. It codes for CSVEGGGLNIQYF.

The chain employs TRBV28 and TRBJ1-1, with 7 bases identical to TRBD1. The V gene's germline CDR1 is MDHEN and CDR2 SYDVKM. The CDR3 is made up of 13 amino acids. Losses at the gene ends were 5 bases for V and 7 bases for J; bases not matched to a gene: 7. CDR3 DNA sequence: TGTGCCAGCAGTATCCGGGACAGACTTGAAGCTTTCTTT. This encodes CASSIRDRLEAFF.

A single count supports this clonotype. The V gene is TRBV20-1, the J gene TRBJ2-7; 7 bases are shared with TRBD2. After removal of 6 bases from V and 0 bases from J, the junction contained 11 bases not matched to a gene. CDR3 length equals 15 residues. CDR1 is DFQATT and CDR2 is SNEGSKA in the germline V gene (reference sequence). CDR3 amino acids: CSAQSGVKSSYEQYF. The CDR3 DNA reads as TGCAGTGCGCAAAGCGGGGTGAAAAGCTCCTACGAGCAGTACTTC.

The chain employs TRBV6-5 and TRBJ1-2; 11 nucleotides agree with TRBD1. There are 14 residues in the CDR3. Unmatched junction bases numbered 7, after V lost 3 bases and J lost 10 bases. The germline CDR1 and CDR2 sequences are MNHEY and SVGAGI. The chain's CDR3 is CASSYRTGGAYYTF. CDR3 sequence (DNA): TGTGCCAGCAGTTATAGGACAGGGGGCGCATACTACACCTTC.